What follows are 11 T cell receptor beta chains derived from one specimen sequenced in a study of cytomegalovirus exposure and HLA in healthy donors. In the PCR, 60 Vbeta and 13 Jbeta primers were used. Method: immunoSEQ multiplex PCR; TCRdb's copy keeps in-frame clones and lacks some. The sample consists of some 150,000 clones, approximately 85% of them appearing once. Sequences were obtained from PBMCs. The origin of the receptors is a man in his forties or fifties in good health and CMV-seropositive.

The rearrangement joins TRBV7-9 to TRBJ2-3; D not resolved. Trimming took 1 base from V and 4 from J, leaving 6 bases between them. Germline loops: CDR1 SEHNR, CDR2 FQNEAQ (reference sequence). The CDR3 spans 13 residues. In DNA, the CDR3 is TGTGCCAGCAGCTTAGGTCTCCCAGATACGCAGTATTTT. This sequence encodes CASSLGLPDTQYF.

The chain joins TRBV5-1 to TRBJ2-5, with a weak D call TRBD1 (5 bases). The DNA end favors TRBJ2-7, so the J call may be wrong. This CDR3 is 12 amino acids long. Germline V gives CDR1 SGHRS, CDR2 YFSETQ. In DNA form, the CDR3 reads TGCGCCAGCAGCCAGGGTTTAGACGAGCAGTACTTC. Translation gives CASSQGLDEQYF.

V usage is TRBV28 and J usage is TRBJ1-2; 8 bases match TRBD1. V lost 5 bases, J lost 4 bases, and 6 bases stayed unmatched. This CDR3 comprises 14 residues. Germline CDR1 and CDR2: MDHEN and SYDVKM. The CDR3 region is CASSLTGEFYGYTF. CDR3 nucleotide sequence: TGTGCCAGCAGTCTGACAGGGGAGTTCTATGGCTACACCTTC.

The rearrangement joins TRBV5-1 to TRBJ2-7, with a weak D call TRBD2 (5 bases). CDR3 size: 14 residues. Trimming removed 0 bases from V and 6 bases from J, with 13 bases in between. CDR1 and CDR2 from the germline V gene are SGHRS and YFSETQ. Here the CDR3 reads CASSLEDGESEQYF. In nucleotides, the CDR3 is TGCGCCAGCAGCTTGGAGGACGGGGAGTCCGAGCAGTACTTC.

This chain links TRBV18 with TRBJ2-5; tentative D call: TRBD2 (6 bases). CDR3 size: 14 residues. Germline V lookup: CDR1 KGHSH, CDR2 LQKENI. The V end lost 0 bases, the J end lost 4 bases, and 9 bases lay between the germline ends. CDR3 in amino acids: CASSPPGGGETQYF. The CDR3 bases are TGTGCCAGCTCACCACCGGGGGGTGGAGAGACCCAGTACTTC. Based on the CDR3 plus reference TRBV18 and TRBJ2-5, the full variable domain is NAGVMQNPRHLVRRRGQEARLRCSPMKGHSHVYWYRQLPEEGLKFMVYLQKENIIDESGMPKERFSAEFPKEGPSILRIQQVVRGDSAAYFCASSPPGGGETQYFGPGTRLLVL.

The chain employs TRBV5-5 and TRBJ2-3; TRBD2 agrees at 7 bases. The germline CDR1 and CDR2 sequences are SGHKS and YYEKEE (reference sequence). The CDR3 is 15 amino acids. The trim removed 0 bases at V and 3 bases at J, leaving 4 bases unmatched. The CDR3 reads CASSLGLADTDTQYF. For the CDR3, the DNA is TGTGCCAGCAGCTTGGGGCTAGCGGATACAGATACGCAGTATTTT.

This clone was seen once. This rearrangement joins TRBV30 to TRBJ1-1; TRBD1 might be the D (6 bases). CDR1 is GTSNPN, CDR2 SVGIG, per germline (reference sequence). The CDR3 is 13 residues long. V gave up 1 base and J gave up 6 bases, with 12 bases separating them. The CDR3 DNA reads TGTGCCTGGAGTGCCCAGGGGTTCGCTGAAGCTTTCTTT. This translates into CAWSAQGFAEAFF.

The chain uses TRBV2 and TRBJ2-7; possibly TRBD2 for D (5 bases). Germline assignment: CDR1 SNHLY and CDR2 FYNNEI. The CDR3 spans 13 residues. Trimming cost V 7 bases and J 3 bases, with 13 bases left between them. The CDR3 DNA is TGTGCCAGCAACCCCGGTGGGAGCTACGAGCAGTACTTC. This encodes CASNPGGSYEQYF.

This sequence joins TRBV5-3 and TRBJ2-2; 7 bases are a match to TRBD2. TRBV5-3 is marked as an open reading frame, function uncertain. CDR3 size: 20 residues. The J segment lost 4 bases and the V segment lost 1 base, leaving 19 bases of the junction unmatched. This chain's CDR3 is CARSLCGAPGGLPFTGELFF. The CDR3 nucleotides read TGTGCCAGAAGCTTGTGCGGGGCGCCGGGGGGACTACCGTTCACCGGGGAGCTGTTTTTT.

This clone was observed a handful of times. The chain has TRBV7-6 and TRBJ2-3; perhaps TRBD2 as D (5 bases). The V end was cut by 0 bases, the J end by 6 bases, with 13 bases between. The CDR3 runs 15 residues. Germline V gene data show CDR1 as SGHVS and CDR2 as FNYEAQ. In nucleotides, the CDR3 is TGTGCCAGCAGCTTAGCAGGGCTAGCAGGTGATACGCAGTATTTT. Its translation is CASSLAGLAGDTQYF.

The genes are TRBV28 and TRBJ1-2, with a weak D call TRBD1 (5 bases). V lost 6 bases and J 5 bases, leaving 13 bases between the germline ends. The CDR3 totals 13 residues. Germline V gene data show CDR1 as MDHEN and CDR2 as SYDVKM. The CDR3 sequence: CASSPRQRYGYTF. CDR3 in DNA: TGTGCCAGCAGCCCTCGACAGAGGTATGGCTACACCTTC.